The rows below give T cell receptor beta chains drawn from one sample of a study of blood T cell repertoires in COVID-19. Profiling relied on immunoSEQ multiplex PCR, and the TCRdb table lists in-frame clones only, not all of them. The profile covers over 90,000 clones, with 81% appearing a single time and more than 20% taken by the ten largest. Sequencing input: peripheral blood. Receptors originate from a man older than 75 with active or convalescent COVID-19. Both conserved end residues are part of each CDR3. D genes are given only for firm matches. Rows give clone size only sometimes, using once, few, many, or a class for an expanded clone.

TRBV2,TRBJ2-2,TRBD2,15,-,TGTGCCAGCAGGCGGACTAGCCTTAACACCGGGGAGCTGTTTTTT,CASRRTSLNTGELFF
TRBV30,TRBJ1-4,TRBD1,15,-,TGTGCCTGGAGGGACAGGGGGTTACCTAATGAAAAACTGTTTTTT,CAWRDRGLPNEKLFF
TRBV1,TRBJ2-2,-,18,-,TGCACCAGCAGCCAAGATTATAGCCGGCCCCAGAACACCGGGGAGCTGTTTTTT,CTSSQDYSRPQNTGELFF
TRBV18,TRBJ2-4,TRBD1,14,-,TGTGCCAGCTCACATGGGACAGAAAATAACATTCAGTACTTC,CASSHGTENNIQYF
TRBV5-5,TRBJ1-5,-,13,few,TGTGCCAGCAGCTTGGCTCCGAATCAGCCCCAGCATTTT,CASSLAPNQPQHF
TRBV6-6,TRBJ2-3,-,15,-,TGTGCCAGCAGTACTTCAAGGGGTGTCGCAGATACGCAGTATTTT,CASSTSRGVADTQYF
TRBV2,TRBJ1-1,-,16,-,TGTGCCAGCAAAAACCGGGGTATCGGATTTGACACTGAAGCTTTCTTT,CASKNRGIGFDTEAFF
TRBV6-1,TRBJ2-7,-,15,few,TGTGCCAGCAGTGACAACACCGTTTTACAATACGAGCAGTACTTC,CASSDNTVLQYEQYF
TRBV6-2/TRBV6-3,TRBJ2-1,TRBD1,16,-,TGTGCCAGCAGTTATCCCGGGACAGGGGTTTACAATGAGCAGTTCTTC,CASSYPGTGVYNEQFF
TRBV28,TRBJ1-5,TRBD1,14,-,TGTGCCAGCAGGGAGACAGGGATGAGGCAGCCCCAGCATTTT,CASRETGMRQPQHF
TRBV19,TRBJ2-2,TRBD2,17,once,TGTGCCAGTAGTATAGCCCGTGCTAGCGGGGGGACCGGGGAGCTGTTTTTT,CASSIARASGGTGELFF
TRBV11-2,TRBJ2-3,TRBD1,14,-,TGTGCCAGCAGCTTAGCCGACAGGGAAGATACGCAGTATTTT,CASSLADREDTQYF
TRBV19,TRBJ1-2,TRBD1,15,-,TGTGCCAGTATTCAACAGGGGGGCTTTAACTATGGCTACACCTTC,CASIQQGGFNYGYTF
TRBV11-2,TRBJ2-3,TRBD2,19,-,TGTGCCAGCAGCTTAACCCTAGCGGGGGGGCTTTCGGTCACAGATACGCAGTATTTT,CASSLTLAGGLSVTDTQYF
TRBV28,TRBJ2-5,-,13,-,TGTGCCAGCAGTTTTGGAACAGGAGAGACCCAGTACTTC,CASSFGTGETQYF
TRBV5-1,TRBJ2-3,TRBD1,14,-,TGCGCCAGCAGCCCGGGACAGAACACAGATACGCAGTATTTT,CASSPGQNTDTQYF
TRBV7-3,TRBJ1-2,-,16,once,TGTGCCAGCAGCTTAGGTGGCGGGGGCCGAGGCGATGGCTACACCTTC,CASSLGGGGRGDGYTF
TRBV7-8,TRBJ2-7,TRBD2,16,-,TGTGCCAGCAGCTTAGGGACTAGCGGCACTTCCTACGAGCAGTACTTC,CASSLGTSGTSYEQYF
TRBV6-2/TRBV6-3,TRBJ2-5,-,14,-,TGTGCCAGCAGTCCAATAGGGGCCCAAGAGACCCAGTACTTC,CASSPIGAQETQYF
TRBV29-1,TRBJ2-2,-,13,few,TGCAGCGTTGGCAGGGGGGACACCGGGGAGCTGTTTTTT,CSVGRGDTGELFF
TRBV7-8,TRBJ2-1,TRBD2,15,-,TGTGCCAGCAGCTTGGTGCGGGGGGCCTACAATGAGCAGTTCTTC,CASSLVRGAYNEQFF
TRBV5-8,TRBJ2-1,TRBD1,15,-,TGTGCCAGCAGCTGGGGGACAGGGTCCTACAATGAGCAGTTCTTC,CASSWGTGSYNEQFF
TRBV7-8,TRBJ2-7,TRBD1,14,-,TGTGCCAGCAGCTTAGGTCCAGGGGGCTACGAGCAGTACTTC,CASSLGPGGYEQYF
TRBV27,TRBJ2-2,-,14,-,TGTGCCAGCAGAACCAGGGCACGGACCGGGGAGCTGTTTTTT,CASRTRARTGELFF
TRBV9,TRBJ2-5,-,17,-,TGTGCCAGCAGCGGAGGCCTGGGGGCGGCACGAGAAAAGACCCAGTACTTC,CASSGGLGAAREKTQYF